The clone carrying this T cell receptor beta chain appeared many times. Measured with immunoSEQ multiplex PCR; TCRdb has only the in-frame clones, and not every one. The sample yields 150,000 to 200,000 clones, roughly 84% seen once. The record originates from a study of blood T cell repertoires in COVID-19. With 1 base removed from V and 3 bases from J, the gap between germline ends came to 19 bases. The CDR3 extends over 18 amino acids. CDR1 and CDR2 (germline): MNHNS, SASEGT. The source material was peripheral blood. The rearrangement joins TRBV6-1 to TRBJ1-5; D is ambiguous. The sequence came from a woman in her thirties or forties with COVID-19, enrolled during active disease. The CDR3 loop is CASSEVASGRVTNQPQHF. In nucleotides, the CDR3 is TGTGCCAGCAGTGAAGTAGCGTCCGGGAGGGTAACCAATCAGCCCCAGCATTTT.